This is a list of T cell receptor beta chains from one sample in a study of blood T cell repertoires in COVID-19. The assay was immunoSEQ multiplex PCR, and TCRdb's table has in-frame clones only and misses some. The table has some 48,000 clones, 84% seen once. The sample consisted of peripheral blood. Receptor source: a human donor in a cohort sampled during active COVID-19. The CDR3 runs from the conserved cysteine through the conserved F or W. The D gene is left open where the match is weak. A clone size is listed for some rows: how often the clone was seen (once, few, many), or a class if it is expanded.

D gene: TRBD1
CDR3 length: 18
V gene: TRBV11-3
J gene: TRBJ1-1
clone size: NA
CDR3 protein: CASSKPGGTGVPNTEAFF
CDR3 DNA: TGTGCCAGCAGCAAACCTGGGGGGACAGGGGTTCCGAACACTGAAGCTTTCTTT

D gene: TRBD1
CDR3 length: 19
V gene: TRBV15
J gene: TRBJ1-6
clone size: once
CDR3 protein: CATSRDLGPGGDPSGPLHF
CDR3 DNA: TGTGCCACCAGCAGAGATTTGGGGCCAGGGGGCGACCCTTCTGGCCCCCTCCACTTT

D gene: NA
CDR3 length: 16
V gene: TRBV7-2
J gene: TRBJ2-2
clone size: NA
CDR3 protein: CASTPGGGTNTGELFF
CDR3 DNA: TGTGCCAGCACTCCCGGTGGCGGCACCAACACCGGGGAGCTGTTTTTT

D gene: TRBD1
CDR3 length: 15
V gene: TRBV27
J gene: TRBJ1-3
clone size: NA
CDR3 protein: CASSPGQGVGNTIYF
CDR3 DNA: TGTGCCAGCAGTCCGGGACAGGGGGTTGGAAACACCATATATTTT

D gene: NA
CDR3 length: 15
V gene: TRBV7-4
J gene: TRBJ2-7
clone size: few
CDR3 protein: CASSLIREYRYEQYF
CDR3 DNA: TGTGCCAGCAGCTTAATTCGGGAATACCGCTACGAGCAGTACTTC

D gene: NA
CDR3 length: 13
V gene: TRBV29-1
J gene: TRBJ2-2
clone size: NA
CDR3 protein: CSVGQANTGELFF
CDR3 DNA: TGCAGCGTTGGACAGGCGAACACCGGGGAGCTGTTTTTT

D gene: TRBD2
CDR3 length: 16
V gene: TRBV28
J gene: TRBJ2-1
clone size: NA
CDR3 protein: CASSLSLAGAQHEQFF
CDR3 DNA: TGTGCCAGCAGTTTATCACTAGCGGGAGCCCAGCATGAGCAGTTCTTC

D gene: NA
CDR3 length: 14
V gene: TRBV19
J gene: TRBJ1-2
clone size: NA
CDR3 protein: CASSLVGGNYGYTF
CDR3 DNA: TGTGCCAGTAGTTTGGTCGGGGGAAACTATGGCTACACCTTC

D gene: TRBD2
CDR3 length: 13
V gene: TRBV7-8
J gene: TRBJ2-5
clone size: NA
CDR3 protein: CASSRGGGETQYF
CDR3 DNA: TGTGCCAGCAGCCGCGGGGGAGGGGAGACCCAGTACTTC

D gene: NA
CDR3 length: 11
V gene: TRBV10-3
J gene: TRBJ2-7
clone size: NA
CDR3 protein: CAISQGYEQYF
CDR3 DNA: TGTGCCATCAGTCAGGGGTACGAGCAGTACTTC

D gene: NA
CDR3 length: 15
V gene: TRBV19
J gene: TRBJ1-3
clone size: few
CDR3 protein: CASSIGDYPGNTIYF
CDR3 DNA: TGTGCCAGTAGTATCGGAGACTATCCGGGAAACACCATATATTTT

D gene: TRBD1
CDR3 length: 14
V gene: TRBV9
J gene: TRBJ1-1
clone size: NA
CDR3 protein: CASSVARQGTEAFF
CDR3 DNA: TGTGCCAGCAGCGTAGCGAGACAGGGGACTGAAGCTTTCTTT

D gene: TRBD1
CDR3 length: 16
V gene: TRBV5-4
J gene: TRBJ1-6
clone size: NA
CDR3 protein: CASRRTTGGQNSPLHF
CDR3 DNA: TGTGCCAGCAGGCGAACGACAGGGGGCCAAAATTCACCCCTCCACTTT

D gene: TRBD2
CDR3 length: 14
V gene: TRBV5-1
J gene: TRBJ2-3
clone size: NA
CDR3 protein: CASSFGTSGDTQYF
CDR3 DNA: TGCGCCAGCAGCTTTGGGACTAGTGGAGATACGCAGTATTTT

D gene: TRBD2
CDR3 length: 17
V gene: TRBV5-6
J gene: TRBJ2-7
clone size: NA
CDR3 protein: CASSGIDGTSGFYEQYF
CDR3 DNA: TGTGCCAGCAGCGGGATCGACGGGACTAGCGGGTTTTACGAGCAGTACTTC

D gene: TRBD1
CDR3 length: 16
V gene: TRBV2
J gene: TRBJ1-1
clone size: NA
CDR3 protein: CASSRPGTGMRTEAFF
CDR3 DNA: TGTGCCAGCAGCCGTCCCGGGACAGGGATGCGCACTGAAGCTTTCTTT

D gene: TRBD1
CDR3 length: 15
V gene: TRBV24-1
J gene: TRBJ2-5
clone size: NA
CDR3 protein: CATSDPTGGGETQYF
CDR3 DNA: TGTGCCACCAGTGACCCGACAGGGGGGGGAGAGACCCAGTACTTC

D gene: NA
CDR3 length: 13
V gene: TRBV2
J gene: TRBJ1-1
clone size: NA
CDR3 protein: CASSPEQGTEAFF
CDR3 DNA: TGTGCCAGCAGCCCCGAACAGGGTACTGAAGCTTTCTTT

D gene: NA
CDR3 length: 13
V gene: TRBV10-3
J gene: TRBJ2-5
clone size: few
CDR3 protein: CAMSRDWQETQYF
CDR3 DNA: TGTGCCATGTCCCGGGACTGGCAAGAGACCCAGTACTTC

D gene: NA
CDR3 length: 15
V gene: TRBV5-1
J gene: TRBJ2-7
clone size: NA
CDR3 protein: CASSLMRETTYEQYF
CDR3 DNA: TGCGCCAGCAGCTTGATGAGAGAGACTACCTACGAGCAGTACTTC

D gene: TRBD1
CDR3 length: 15
V gene: TRBV2
J gene: TRBJ2-1
clone size: NA
CDR3 protein: CASSADRGSVNEQFF
CDR3 DNA: TGTGCCAGCAGTGCAGACAGGGGGTCGGTCAATGAGCAGTTCTTC

D gene: TRBD1
CDR3 length: 16
V gene: TRBV3-1/TRBV3-2
J gene: TRBJ1-5
clone size: once
CDR3 protein: CASSQGATGDPQPQHF
CDR3 DNA: TGTGCCAGCAGCCAAGGCGCGACAGGGGATCCTCAGCCCCAGCATTTT

D gene: NA
CDR3 length: 15
V gene: TRBV2
J gene: TRBJ2-7
clone size: NA
CDR3 protein: CASSEREGGTYEQYF
CDR3 DNA: TGTGCCAGCAGTGAAAGGGAGGGGGGGACCTACGAGCAGTACTTC

D gene: TRBD2
CDR3 length: 15
V gene: TRBV4-1
J gene: TRBJ2-1
clone size: NA
CDR3 protein: CASSQLAGGTDEQFF
CDR3 DNA: TGCGCCAGCAGCCAGTTAGCGGGAGGGACGGATGAGCAGTTCTTC

D gene: NA
CDR3 length: 15
V gene: TRBV28
J gene: TRBJ1-4
clone size: few
CDR3 protein: CASSPPRGGGEKLFF
CDR3 DNA: TGTGCCAGCAGTCCGCCACGGGGAGGCGGTGAAAAACTGTTTTTT

D gene: TRBD1
CDR3 length: 15
V gene: TRBV19
J gene: TRBJ1-1
clone size: NA
CDR3 protein: CASSPGQGVRTEAFF
CDR3 DNA: TGTGCCAGTAGTCCCGGACAGGGCGTGAGAACTGAAGCTTTCTTT

D gene: TRBD2
CDR3 length: 16
V gene: TRBV5-1
J gene: TRBJ2-1
clone size: NA
CDR3 protein: CASTSGAAGGLGEQFF
CDR3 DNA: TGCGCCAGCACCTCGGGAGCAGCGGGAGGATTGGGTGAGCAGTTCTTC

D gene: NA
CDR3 length: 13
V gene: TRBV7-9
J gene: TRBJ1-2
clone size: NA
CDR3 protein: CASSLDGNYGYTF
CDR3 DNA: TGTGCCAGCAGCTTAGACGGTAACTATGGCTACACCTTC

D gene: NA
CDR3 length: 14
V gene: TRBV5-1
J gene: TRBJ2-5
clone size: NA
CDR3 protein: CASSSGGFEETQYF
CDR3 DNA: TGCGCCAGCAGCTCAGGGGGGTTTGAAGAGACCCAGTACTTC

D gene: NA
CDR3 length: 15
V gene: TRBV18
J gene: TRBJ2-7
clone size: NA
CDR3 protein: CASSPRQDSAGEQYF
CDR3 DNA: TGTGCCAGCTCACCAAGACAGGATTCGGCCGGCGAGCAGTACTTC

D gene: NA
CDR3 length: 14
V gene: TRBV30
J gene: TRBJ2-1
clone size: NA
CDR3 protein: CAWSDERYLGEQFF
CDR3 DNA: TGTGCCTGGAGTGACGAGCGGTACCTTGGGGAGCAGTTCTTC

D gene: TRBD1
CDR3 length: 15
V gene: TRBV19
J gene: TRBJ2-1
clone size: once
CDR3 protein: CATKGSGQGYNEQFF
CDR3 DNA: TGTGCCACCAAAGGATCGGGACAGGGCTACAATGAGCAGTTCTTC

D gene: NA
CDR3 length: 13
V gene: TRBV2
J gene: TRBJ1-1
clone size: NA
CDR3 protein: CASSEYMNTEAFF
CDR3 DNA: TGTGCCAGCAGTGAGTACATGAACACTGAAGCTTTCTTT

D gene: NA
CDR3 length: 14
V gene: TRBV19
J gene: TRBJ1-1
clone size: NA
CDR3 protein: CASSPRTNNLEAFF
CDR3 DNA: TGTGCCAGTAGTCCCCGAACAAACAACCTTGAAGCTTTCTTT

D gene: NA
CDR3 length: 17
V gene: TRBV24-1
J gene: TRBJ2-6
clone size: NA
CDR3 protein: CATSDLLSFSGANVLTF
CDR3 DNA: TGTGCCACCAGTGATTTACTTAGCTTCTCTGGGGCCAACGTCCTGACTTTC

D gene: NA
CDR3 length: 16
V gene: TRBV7-2
J gene: TRBJ1-1
clone size: NA
CDR3 protein: CASSGVGGRTNTEAFF
CDR3 DNA: TGTGCCAGCAGCGGCGTGGGGGGGAGAACGAACACTGAAGCTTTCTTT